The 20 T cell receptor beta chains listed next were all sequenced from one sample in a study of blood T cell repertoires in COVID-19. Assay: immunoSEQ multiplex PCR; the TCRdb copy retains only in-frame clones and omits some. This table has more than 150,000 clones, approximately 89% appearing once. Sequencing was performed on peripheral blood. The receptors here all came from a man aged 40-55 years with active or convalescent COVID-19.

DNA of the CDR3: TGCGCCAGCAGCTTGATATTTTCAGGACAGGCCAAAAACATTCAGTACTTC. Its translation is CASSLIFSGQAKNIQYF. This rearrangement joins TRBV5-1 to TRBJ2-4, with D tentatively TRBD1 (6 bases). Per germline, CDR1 SGHRS and CDR2 YFSETQ. The V gene lost 1 base and the J gene lost 1 base, with 15 bases spanning the gap. This CDR3 has 17 residues.

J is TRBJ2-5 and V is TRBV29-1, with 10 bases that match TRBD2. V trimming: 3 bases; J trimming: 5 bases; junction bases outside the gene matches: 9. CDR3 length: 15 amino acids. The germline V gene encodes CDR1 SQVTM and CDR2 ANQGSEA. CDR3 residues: CSVEGSGGAEETQYF. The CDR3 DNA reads TGCAGCGTTGAGGGGAGCGGGGGGGCCGAGGAGACCCAGTACTTC.

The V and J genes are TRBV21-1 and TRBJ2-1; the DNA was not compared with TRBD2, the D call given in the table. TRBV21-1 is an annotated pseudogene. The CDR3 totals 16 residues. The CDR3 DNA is TGTGCCAGCAGCAAAGGGACTAGCGGATTTTACAATGAGCAGTTCTTC. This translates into CASSKGTSGFYNEQFF.

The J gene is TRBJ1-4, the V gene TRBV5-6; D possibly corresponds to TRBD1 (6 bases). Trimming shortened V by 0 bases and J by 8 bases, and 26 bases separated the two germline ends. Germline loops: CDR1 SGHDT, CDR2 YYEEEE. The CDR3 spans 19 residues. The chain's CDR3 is CASSLARRGTPNQREKLFF. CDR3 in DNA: TGTGCCAGCAGCTTGGCCAGAAGGGGGACACCAAATCAGAGGGAAAAACTGTTTTTT.

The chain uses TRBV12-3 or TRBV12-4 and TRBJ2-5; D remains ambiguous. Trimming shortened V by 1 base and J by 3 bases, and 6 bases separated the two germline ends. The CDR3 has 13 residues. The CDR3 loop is CASSLVGEETQYF. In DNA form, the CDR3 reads TGTGCCAGCAGTTTAGTTGGAGAAGAGACCCAGTACTTC.

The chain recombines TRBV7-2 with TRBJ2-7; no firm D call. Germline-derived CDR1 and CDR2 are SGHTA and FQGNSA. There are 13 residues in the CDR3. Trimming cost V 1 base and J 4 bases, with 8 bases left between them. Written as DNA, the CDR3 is TGTGCCAGCAGCTTAGGGGCGCCTTACGAGCAGTACTTC. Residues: CASSLGAPYEQYF.

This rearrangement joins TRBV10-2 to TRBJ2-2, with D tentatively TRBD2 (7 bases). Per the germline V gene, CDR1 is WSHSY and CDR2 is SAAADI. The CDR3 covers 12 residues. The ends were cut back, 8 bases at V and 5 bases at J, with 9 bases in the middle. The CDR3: CASGGATGELFF. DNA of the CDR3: TGCGCCAGCGGGGGGGCGACCGGGGAGCTGTTTTTT.

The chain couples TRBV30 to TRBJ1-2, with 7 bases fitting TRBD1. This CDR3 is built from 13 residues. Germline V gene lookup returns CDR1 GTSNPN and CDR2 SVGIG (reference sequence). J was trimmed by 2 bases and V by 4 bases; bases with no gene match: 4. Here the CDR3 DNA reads TGTGCCTGGACCCAACAGGGGAACTATGGCTACACCTTC. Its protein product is CAWTQQGNYGYTF.

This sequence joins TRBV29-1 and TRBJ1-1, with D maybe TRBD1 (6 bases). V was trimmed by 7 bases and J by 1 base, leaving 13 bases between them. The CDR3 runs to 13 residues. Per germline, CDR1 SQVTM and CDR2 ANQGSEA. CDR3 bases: TGCAGCGACTCCCAGGGGCCGAACACTGAAGCTTTCTTT. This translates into CSDSQGPNTEAFF.

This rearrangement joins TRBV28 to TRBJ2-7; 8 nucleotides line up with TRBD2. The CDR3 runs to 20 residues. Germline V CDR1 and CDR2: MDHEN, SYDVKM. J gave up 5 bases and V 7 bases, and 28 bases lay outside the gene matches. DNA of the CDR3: TGTGCCAGCACCTCTCTACAAGGCGGGGTGAGGATAGCGGGGAACAACGAGCAGTACTTC. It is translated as CASTSLQGGVRIAGNNEQYF.

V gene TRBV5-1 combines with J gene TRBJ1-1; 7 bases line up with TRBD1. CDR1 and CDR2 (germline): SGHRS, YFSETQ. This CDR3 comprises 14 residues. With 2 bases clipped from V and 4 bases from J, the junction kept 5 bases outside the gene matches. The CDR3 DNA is TGCGCCAGCAGCTTAGGGACAGAGGCCACTGAAGCTTTCTTT. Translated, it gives CASSLGTEATEAFF.

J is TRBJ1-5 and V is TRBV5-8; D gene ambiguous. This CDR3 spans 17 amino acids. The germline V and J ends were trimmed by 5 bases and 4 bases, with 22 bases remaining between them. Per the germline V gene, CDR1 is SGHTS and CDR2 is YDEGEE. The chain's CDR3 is CASSYFSGSLANQPQHF. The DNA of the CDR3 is TGTGCCAGCAGTTACTTTTCCGGGAGCCTTGCAAATCAGCCCCAGCATTTT.

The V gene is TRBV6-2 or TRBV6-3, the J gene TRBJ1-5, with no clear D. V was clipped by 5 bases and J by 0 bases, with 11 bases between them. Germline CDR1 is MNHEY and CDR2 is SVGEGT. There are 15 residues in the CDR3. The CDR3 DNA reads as TGTGCCAGCAGTAGGCAGGTTAATAGCAATCAGCCCCAGCATTTT. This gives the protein CASSRQVNSNQPQHF.

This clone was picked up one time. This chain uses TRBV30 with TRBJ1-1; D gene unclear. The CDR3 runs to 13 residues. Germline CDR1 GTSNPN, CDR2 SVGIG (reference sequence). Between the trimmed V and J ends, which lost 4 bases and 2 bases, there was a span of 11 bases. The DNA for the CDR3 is TGTGCCTGGAACAAAGTGGGCAACACTGAAGCTTTCTTT. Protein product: CAWNKVGNTEAFF.

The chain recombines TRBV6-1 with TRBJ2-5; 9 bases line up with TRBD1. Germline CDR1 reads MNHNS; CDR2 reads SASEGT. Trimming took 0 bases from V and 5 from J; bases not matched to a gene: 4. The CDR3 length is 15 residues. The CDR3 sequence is CASSEAGTGRETQYF. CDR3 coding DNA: TGTGCCAGCAGTGAAGCCGGGACAGGGAGGGAGACCCAGTACTTC.

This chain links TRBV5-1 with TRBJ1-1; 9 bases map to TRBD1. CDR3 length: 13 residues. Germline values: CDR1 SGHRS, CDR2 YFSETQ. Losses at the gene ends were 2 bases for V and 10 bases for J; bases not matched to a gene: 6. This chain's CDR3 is CASSFTGGRGAFF. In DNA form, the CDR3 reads TGCGCCAGCAGCTTCACAGGGGGCAGAGGAGCTTTCTTT. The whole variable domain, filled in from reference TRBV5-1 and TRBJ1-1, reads KAGVTQTPRYLIKTRGQQVTLSCSPISGHRSVSWYQQTPGQGLQFLFEYFSETQRNKGNFPGRFSGRQFSNSRSEMNVSTLELGDSALYLCASSFTGGRGAFFGQGTRLTVV.

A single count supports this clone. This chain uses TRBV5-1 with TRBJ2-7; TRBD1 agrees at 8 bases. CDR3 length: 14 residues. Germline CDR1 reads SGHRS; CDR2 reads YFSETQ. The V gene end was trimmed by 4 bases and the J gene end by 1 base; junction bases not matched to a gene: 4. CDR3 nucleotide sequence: TGCGCCAGCAGCAAAGGACAGGGATCCTACGAGCAGTACTTC. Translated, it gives CASSKGQGSYEQYF.

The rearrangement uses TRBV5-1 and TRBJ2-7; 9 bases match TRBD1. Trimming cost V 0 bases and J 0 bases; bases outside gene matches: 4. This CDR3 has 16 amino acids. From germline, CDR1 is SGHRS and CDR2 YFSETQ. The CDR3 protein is CASSLARTGVSYEQYF. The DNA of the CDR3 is TGCGCCAGCAGCTTGGCCCGGACAGGGGTCTCCTACGAGCAGTACTTC.

The CDR3 region is CASSPQGGETQYF. Written as DNA, the CDR3 is TGTGCCAGCAGCCCACAGGGAGGGGAGACCCAGTACTTC. The chain uses TRBV11-2 and TRBJ2-5; D is possibly TRBD2 (7 bases). CDR3 length equals 13 residues. Germline values: CDR1 SGHAT, CDR2 FQNNGV. V lost 5 bases and J 5 bases, leaving 12 bases between the germline ends. Based on the CDR3 plus reference TRBV11-2 and TRBJ2-5, the full variable domain is EAGVAQSPRYKIIEKRQSVAFWCNPISGHATLYWYQQILGQGPKLLIQFQNNGVVDDSQLPKDRFSAERLKGVDSTLKIQPAKLEDSAVYLCASSPQGGETQYFGPGTRLLVL.

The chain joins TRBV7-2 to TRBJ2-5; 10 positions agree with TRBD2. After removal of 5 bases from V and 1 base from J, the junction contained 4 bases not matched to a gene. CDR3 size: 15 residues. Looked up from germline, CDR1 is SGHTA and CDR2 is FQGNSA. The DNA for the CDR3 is TGTGCCAGCAGCACTCGGACTAGCGGCCAAGAGACCCAGTACTTC. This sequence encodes CASSTRTSGQETQYF.